This TCR beta chain comes out of a study of blood T cell repertoires in COVID-19. Looking at the study overall: Spain, Italy and the United States supplied samples that represented acute and convalescent COVID-19.

From germline, CDR1 is SGHRS and CDR2 YFSETQ. V was cut by 3 bases and J by 3 bases, with 9 bases left in between. This CDR3 has 13 amino acids. Assay used: immunoSEQ multiplex PCR; TCRdb lists only in-frame clones, some missing. The table lists 100,000 to 140,000 clones, about four fifths of them singletons, with roughly 4% in the top ten. Sequencing used peripheral blood. This chain uses TRBV5-1 with TRBJ1-1, with D possibly matching TRBD1 (6 bases). This TCR was recovered from a man between 65 and 85 years old with acute or convalescent COVID-19. DNA of the CDR3: TGCGCCAGCAGCTGGGACACGGACACTGAAGCTTTCTTT. Protein: CASSWDTDTEAFF.